This T cell receptor beta chain was identified in a study of cytomegalovirus exposure and HLA in healthy donors. The PCR contained 60 Vbeta and 13 Jbeta primers. Original handling: In a later analysis, the count reached about 82 million unique TCR beta chains, with around 11 million shared. Profiling relied on immunoSEQ multiplex PCR, and the TCRdb table lists in-frame clones only, not all of them. That table furnishes V, J and clone size, whereas the DNA furnished D and trimming. This table holds 150,000 to 200,000 clones, roughly 84% found once. The J segment lost 4 bases and the V segment lost 9 bases, leaving 7 bases of the junction unmatched. The germline gives CDR1 SGHTA, CDR2 FQGNSA. This CDR3 is built from 15 residues. On this clone itself: No antigen is known for it. This same CDR3 is encoded by further DNA sequences in the sample.

Notes on the study in general: According to a later analysis, most TCR beta chains associated with CMV appeared HLA-restricted. HLA-A and HLA-B allele assignments for most subjects were reportedly predicted accurately using TCR beta sequences.

The source is a man aged 18 to 35 in good health and CMV-seropositive. The source material was PBMCs. The chain is built from TRBV7-2 and TRBJ1-6; 9 bases match TRBD1. The CDR3 region is CASSTGQGYNSPLHF. The CDR3, as DNA: TGTGCCAGTAGCACAGGACAGGGGTATAATTCACCCCTCCACTTT. Combining the CDR3 with reference TRBV7-2 and TRBJ1-6 gives the whole variable domain GAGVSQSPSNKVTEKGKDVELRCDPISGHTALYWYRQSLGQGLEFLIYFQGNSAPDKSGLPSDRFSAERTGGSVSTLTIQRTQQEDSAVYLCASSTGQGYNSPLHFGNGTRLTVT.